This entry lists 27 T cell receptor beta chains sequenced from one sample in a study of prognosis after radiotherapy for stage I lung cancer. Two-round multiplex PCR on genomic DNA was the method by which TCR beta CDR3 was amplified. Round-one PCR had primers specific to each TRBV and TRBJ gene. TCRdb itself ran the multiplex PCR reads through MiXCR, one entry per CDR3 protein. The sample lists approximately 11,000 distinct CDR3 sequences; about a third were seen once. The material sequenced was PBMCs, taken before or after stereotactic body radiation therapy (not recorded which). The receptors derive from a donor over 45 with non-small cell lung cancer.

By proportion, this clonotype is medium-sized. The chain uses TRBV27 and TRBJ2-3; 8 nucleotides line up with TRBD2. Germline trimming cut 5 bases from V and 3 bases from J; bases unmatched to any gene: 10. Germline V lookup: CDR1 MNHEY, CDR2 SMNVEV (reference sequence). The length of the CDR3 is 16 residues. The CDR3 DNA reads TGTGCCAGCAGTCCCCGCTTCGGGACTAGGACAGATACGCAGTATTTT. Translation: CASSPRFGTRTDTQYF.

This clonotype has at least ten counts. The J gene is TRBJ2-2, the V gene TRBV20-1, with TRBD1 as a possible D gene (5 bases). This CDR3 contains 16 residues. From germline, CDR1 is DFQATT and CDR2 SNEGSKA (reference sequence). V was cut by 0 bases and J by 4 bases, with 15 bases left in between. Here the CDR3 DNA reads TGCAGTGCTAGAGAATATGGCAGGGCGGCCACCGGGGAGCTGTTTTTT. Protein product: CSAREYGRAATGELFF.

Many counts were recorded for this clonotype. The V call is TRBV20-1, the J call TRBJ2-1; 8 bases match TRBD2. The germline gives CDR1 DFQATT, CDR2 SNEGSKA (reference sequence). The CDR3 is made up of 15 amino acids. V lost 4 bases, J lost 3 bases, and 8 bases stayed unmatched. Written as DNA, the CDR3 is TGCAGTGCTACCCGGGGACTAGATAGCTACAATGAGCAGTTCTTC. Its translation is CSATRGLDSYNEQFF.

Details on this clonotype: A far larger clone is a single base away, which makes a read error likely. CDR3 in amino acids: CASSVLYEQYF. CDR3 DNA sequence: TGTGCCAGCAGTGTCCTCTACGAGCAGTACTTC. V usage is TRBV6-1 and J usage is TRBJ2-5; no reliable D call. The last part of the DNA fits TRBJ2-7 better; the J call may be wrong. The germline CDR1 and CDR2 sequences are MNHNS and SASEGT. CDR3 length: 11 residues.

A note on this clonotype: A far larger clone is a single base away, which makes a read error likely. The CDR3 nucleotides are TGCAGTGCTAAGAGAGCGGGGGGTTACCCGAGCGGGCTATACAATGAGCAGTACTTC. Amino acids: CSAKRAGGYPSGLYNEQYF. The V and J genes are TRBV20-1 and TRBJ2-7; 9 bases fit TRBD2. The CDR3 consists of 19 residues. Germline assignment: CDR1 DFQATT and CDR2 SNEGSKA (reference sequence). V shed 4 bases and J 7 bases; nucleotides not matched to a gene: 26.

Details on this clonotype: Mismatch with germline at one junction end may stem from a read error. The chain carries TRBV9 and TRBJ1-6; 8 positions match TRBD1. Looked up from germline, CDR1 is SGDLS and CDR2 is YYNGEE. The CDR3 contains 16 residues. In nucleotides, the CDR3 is TGTGCCAGCAGCACAACCCAGGGGGCGAACAATTCACCCGTCCACTTT. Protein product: CASSTTQGANNSPVHF. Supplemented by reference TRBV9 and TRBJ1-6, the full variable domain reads DSGVTQTPKHLITATGQRVTLRCSPRSGDLSVYWYQQSLDQGLQFLIQYYNGEERAKGNILERFSAQQFPDLHSELNLSSLELGDSALYFCASSTTQGANNSPVHFGNGTRLTVT.

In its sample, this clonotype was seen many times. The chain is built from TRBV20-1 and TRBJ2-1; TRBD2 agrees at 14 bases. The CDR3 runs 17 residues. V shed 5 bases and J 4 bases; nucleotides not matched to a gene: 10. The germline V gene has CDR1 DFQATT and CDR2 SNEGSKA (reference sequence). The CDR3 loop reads CSALGGLAGVYYNEQFF. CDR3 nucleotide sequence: TGCAGTGCTTTGGGGGGACTAGCGGGAGTCTATTACAATGAGCAGTTCTTC.

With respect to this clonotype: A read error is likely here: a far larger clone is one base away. CDR3 nucleotide sequence: TGTGCCAGCAGTTCTACAGTGGGCTTCAGCGCCGGGGAGCTGTTTTTT. This codes for CASSSTVGFSAGELFF. This sequence joins TRBV6-1 and TRBJ2-2; D remains unclear. Trimming removed 5 bases at V and 6 bases at J, with 19 bases between. Germline V gene sequence: CDR1 MNHNS, CDR2 SASEGT. The CDR3 totals 16 residues.

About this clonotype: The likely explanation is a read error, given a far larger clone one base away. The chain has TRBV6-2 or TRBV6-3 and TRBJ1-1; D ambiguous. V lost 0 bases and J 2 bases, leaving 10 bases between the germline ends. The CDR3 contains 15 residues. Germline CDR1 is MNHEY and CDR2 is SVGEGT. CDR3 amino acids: CASSYSCTLNTEAFF. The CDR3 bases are TGTGCCAGCAGTTACTCGTGTACACTAAACACTGAAGCTTTCTTT.

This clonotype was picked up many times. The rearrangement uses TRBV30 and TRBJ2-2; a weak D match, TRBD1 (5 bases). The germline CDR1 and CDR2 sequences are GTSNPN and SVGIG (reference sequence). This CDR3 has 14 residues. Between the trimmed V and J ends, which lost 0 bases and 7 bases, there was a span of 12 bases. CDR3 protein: CAWSVTGPDGELFF. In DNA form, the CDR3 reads TGTGCCTGGAGTGTAACAGGTCCGGACGGGGAGCTGTTTTTT.

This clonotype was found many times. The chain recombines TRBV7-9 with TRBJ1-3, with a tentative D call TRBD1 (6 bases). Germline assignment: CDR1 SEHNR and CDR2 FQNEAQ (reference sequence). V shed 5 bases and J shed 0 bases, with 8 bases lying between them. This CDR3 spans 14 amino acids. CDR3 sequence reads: CASSRGGSGNTIYF. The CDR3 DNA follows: TGTGCCAGCAGCCGAGGGGGCTCTGGAAACACCATATATTTT.

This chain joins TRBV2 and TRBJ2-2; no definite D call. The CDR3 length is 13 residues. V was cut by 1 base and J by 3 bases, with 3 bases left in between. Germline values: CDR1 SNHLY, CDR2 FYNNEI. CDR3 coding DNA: TGTGCCAGCAGTGAAGAGGACACCGGGGAGCTGTTTTTT. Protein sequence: CASSEEDTGELFF.

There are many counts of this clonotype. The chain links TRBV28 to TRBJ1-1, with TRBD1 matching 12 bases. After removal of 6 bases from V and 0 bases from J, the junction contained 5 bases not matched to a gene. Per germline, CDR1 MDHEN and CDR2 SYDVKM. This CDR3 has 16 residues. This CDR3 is CASRLGTGGMNTEAFF. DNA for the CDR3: TGTGCCAGCAGGCTAGGGACAGGGGGCATGAACACTGAAGCTTTCTTT.

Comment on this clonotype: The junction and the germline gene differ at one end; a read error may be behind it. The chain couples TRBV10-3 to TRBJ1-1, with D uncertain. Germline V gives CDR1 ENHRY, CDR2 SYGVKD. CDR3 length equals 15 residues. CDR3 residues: CAISGEGGMNTEASF. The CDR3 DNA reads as TGTGCCATCAGTGGTGAGGGAGGAATGAACACTGAAGCTTCCTTT.

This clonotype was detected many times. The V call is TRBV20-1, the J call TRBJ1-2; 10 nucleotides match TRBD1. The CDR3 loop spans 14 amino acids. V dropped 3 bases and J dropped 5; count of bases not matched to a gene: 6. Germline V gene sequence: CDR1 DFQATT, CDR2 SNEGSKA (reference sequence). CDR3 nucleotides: TGCAGTGCTAGGACAGGGGGCGAAGGTTATGGCTACACCTTC. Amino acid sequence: CSARTGGEGYGYTF.

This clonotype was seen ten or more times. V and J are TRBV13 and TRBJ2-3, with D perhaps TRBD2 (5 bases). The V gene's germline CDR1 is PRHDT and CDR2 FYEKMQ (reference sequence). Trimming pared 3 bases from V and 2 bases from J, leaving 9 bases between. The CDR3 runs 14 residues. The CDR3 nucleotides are TGTGCCAGCAGCTTGACGGGAATCACAGATACGCAGTATTTT. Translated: CASSLTGITDTQYF. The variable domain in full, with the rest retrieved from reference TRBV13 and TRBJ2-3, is AAGVIQSPRHLIKEKRETATLKCYPIPRHDTVYWYQQGPGQDPQFLISFYEKMQSDKGSIPDRFSAQQFSDYHSELNMSSLELGDSALYFCASSLTGITDTQYFGPGTRLTVL.

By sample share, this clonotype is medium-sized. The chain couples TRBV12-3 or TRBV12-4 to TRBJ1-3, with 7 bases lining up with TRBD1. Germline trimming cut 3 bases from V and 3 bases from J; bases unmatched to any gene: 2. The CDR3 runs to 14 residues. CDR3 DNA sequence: TGTGCCAGCAGTTTGGCAGGGGGTGGAAACACCATATATTTT. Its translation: CASSLAGGGNTIYF.

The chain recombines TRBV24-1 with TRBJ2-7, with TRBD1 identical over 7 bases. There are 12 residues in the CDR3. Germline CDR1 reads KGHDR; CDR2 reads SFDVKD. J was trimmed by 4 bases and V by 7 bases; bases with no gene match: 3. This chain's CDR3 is CATSRGSYEQYF. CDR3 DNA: TGTGCCACCAGCAGGGGGTCGTACGAGCAGTACTTC.

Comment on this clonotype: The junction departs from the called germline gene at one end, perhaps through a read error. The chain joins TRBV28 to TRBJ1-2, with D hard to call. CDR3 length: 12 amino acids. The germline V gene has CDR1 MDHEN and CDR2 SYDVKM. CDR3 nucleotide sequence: TGTGCCAGCCGGACGTCTAACTATTGCTACACCTTC. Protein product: CASRTSNYCYTF.

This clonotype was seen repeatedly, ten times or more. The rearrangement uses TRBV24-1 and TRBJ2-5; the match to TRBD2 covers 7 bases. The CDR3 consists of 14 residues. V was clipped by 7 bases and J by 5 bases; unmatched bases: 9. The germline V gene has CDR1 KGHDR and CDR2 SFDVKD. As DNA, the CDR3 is TGTGCCACCAGCCCGAGCGGGGAGGGTGAGACCCAGTACTTC. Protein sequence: CATSPSGEGETQYF.

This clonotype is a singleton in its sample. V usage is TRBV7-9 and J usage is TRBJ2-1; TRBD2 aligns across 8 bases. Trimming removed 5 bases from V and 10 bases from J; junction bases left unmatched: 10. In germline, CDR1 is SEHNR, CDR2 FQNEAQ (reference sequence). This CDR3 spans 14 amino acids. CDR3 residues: CASSLGSGGDEQFF. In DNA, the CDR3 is TGTGCCAGCAGCCTAGGGTCGGGAGGGGACGAGCAGTTCTTC.

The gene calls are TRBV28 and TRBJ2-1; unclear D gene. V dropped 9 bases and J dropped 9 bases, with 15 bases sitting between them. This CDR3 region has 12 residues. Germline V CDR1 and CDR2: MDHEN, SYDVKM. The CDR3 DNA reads TGTGCCAGAAGCACGTGGAATTCTGAGCAGTTCTTC. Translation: CARSTWNSEQFF.

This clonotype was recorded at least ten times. In DNA, the CDR3 is TGTGCCAGCAGCGTCGGCTCCTACAATGAGCAGTTCTTC. Translating it yields CASSVGSYNEQFF. This sequence joins TRBV9 and TRBJ2-1; D ambiguous. Germline assignment: CDR1 SGDLS and CDR2 YYNGEE. V lost 2 bases to trimming and J lost 0 bases, with 3 bases between them. CDR3 length: 13 amino acids.

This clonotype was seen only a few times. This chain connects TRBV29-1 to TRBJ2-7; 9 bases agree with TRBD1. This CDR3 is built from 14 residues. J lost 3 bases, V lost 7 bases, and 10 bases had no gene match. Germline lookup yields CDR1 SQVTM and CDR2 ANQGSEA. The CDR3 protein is CSATGADRGYEQYF. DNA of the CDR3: TGCAGCGCCACTGGGGCGGACAGGGGCTACGAGCAGTACTTC.

The CDR3 here is CASSGQGGNQPQHF. CDR3 sequence (DNA): TGTGCCAGCAGCGGCCAGGGTGGCAATCAGCCCCAGCATTTT. V is TRBV6-1 and J is TRBJ1-5, with D perhaps TRBD1 (5 bases). With 6 bases removed from V and 2 bases from J, the gap between germline ends came to 11 bases. The V gene's germline CDR1 is MNHNS and CDR2 SASEGT. This CDR3 has 14 amino acids.

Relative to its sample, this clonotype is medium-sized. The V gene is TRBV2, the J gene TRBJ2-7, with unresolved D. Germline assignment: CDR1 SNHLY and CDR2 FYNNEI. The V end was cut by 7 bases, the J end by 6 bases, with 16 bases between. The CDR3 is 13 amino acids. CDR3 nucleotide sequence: TGTGCCAGCATGGAGAAGGAGTTAGGCGAGCAGTACTTC. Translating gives CASMEKELGEQYF. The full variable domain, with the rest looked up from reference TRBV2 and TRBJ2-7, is EPEVTQTPSHQVTQMGQEVILRCVPISNHLYFYWYRQILGQKVEFLVSFYNNEISEKSEIFDDQFSVERPDGSNFTLKIRSTKLEDSAMYFCASMEKELGEQYFGPGTRLTVT.

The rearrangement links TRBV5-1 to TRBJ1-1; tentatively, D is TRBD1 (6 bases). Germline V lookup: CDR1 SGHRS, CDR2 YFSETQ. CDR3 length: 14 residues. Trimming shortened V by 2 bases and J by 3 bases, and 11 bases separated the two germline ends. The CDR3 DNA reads TGCGCCAGCAGCTTTGCCAAGGGGGACACTGAAGCTTTCTTT. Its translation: CASSFAKGDTEAFF. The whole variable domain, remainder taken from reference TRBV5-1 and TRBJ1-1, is KAGVTQTPRYLIKTRGQQVTLSCSPISGHRSVSWYQQTPGQGLQFLFEYFSETQRNKGNFPGRFSGRQFSNSRSEMNVSTLELGDSALYLCASSFAKGDTEAFFGQGTRLTVV.